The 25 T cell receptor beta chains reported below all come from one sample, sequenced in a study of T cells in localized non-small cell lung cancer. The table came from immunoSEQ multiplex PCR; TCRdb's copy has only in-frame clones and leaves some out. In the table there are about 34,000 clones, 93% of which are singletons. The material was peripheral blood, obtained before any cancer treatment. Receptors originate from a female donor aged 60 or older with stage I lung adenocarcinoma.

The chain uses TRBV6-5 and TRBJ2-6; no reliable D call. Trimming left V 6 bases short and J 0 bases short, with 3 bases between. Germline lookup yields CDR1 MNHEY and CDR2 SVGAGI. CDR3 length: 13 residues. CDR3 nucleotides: TGTGCCAGCAGCAACTCTGGGGCCAACGTCCTGACTTTC. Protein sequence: CASSNSGANVLTF.

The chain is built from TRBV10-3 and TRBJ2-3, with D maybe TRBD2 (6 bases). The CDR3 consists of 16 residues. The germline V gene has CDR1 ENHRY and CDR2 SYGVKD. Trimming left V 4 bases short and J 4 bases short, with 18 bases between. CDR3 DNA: TGTGCCATCAGTGCAGGGAGGACTCGACTCTCAGATACGCAGTATTTT. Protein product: CAISAGRTRLSDTQYF.

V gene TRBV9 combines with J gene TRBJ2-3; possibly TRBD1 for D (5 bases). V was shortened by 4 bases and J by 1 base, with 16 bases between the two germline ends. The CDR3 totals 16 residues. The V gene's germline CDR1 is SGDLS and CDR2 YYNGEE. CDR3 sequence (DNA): TGTGCCAGCAGCTCGAGAAGGGGCCAGGGCACAGATACGCAGTATTTT. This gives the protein CASSSRRGQGTDTQYF. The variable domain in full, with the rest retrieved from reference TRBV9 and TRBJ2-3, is DSGVTQTPKHLITATGQRVTLRCSPRSGDLSVYWYQQSLDQGLQFLIQYYNGEERAKGNILERFSAQQFPDLHSELNLSSLELGDSALYFCASSSRRGQGTDTQYFGPGTRLTVL.

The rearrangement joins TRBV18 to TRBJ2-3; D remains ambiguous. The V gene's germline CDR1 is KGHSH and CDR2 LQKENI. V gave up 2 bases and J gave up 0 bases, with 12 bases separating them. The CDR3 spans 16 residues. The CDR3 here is CASSPSVGFSTDTQYF. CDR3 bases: TGTGCCAGCTCACCATCCGTTGGGTTTAGCACAGATACGCAGTATTTT.

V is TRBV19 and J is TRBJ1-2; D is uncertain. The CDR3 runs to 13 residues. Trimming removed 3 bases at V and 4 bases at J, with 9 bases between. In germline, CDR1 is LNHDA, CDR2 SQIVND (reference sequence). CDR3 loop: CASSIGQSYGYTF. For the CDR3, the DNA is TGTGCCAGTAGTATTGGTCAGAGCTATGGCTACACCTTC.

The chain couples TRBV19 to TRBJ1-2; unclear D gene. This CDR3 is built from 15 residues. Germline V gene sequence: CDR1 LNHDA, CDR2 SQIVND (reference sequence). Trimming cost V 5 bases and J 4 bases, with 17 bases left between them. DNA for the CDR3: TGTGCCAGTAGTCCGGACGGACCCTCGGGCTATGGCTACACCTTC. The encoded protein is CASSPDGPSGYGYTF.

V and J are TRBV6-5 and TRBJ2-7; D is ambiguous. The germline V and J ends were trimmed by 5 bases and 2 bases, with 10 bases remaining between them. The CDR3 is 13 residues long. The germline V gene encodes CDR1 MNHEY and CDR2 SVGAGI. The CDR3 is CASSIRPTYEQYF. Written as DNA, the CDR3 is TGTGCCAGCAGTATAAGACCGACCTACGAGCAGTACTTC.

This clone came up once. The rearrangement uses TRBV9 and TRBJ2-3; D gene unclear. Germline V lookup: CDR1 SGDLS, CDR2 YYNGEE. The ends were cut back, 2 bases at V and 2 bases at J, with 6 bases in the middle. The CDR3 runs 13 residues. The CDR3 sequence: CASSVGYTDTQYF. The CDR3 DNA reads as TGTGCCAGCAGCGTCGGGTACACAGATACGCAGTATTTT.

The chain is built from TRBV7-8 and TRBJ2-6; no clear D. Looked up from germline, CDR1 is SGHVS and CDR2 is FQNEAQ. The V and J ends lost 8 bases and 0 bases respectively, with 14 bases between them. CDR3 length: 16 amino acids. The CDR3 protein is CASLYSPFSGANVLTF. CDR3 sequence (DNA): TGTGCCAGCCTATACTCACCGTTCTCTGGGGCCAACGTCCTGACTTTC.

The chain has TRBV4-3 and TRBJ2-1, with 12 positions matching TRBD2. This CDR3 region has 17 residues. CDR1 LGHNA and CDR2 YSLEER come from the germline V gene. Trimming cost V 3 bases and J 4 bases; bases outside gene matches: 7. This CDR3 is CASSQDSGTSGYNEQFF. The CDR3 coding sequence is TGCGCCAGCAGCCAGGACAGCGGGACTAGCGGGTACAATGAGCAGTTCTTC.

For the CDR3, the DNA is TGTGCCAGCAGTGAGACTAGCGGGACCGGAAGGACGCAGTATTTT. It encodes CASSETSGTGRTQYF. This chain uses TRBV2 with TRBJ2-3, with 11 nucleotides matching TRBD2. CDR3 length equals 15 residues. From germline, CDR1 is SNHLY and CDR2 FYNNEI. Germline trimming cut 3 bases from V and 9 bases from J; bases unmatched to any gene: 8.

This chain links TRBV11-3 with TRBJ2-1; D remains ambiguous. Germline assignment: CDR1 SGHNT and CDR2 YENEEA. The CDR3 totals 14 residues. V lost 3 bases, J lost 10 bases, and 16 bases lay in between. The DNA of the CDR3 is TGTGCCAGCAGCTTCTCGTTGGGAAACGACGAGCAGTTCTTC. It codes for CASSFSLGNDEQFF.

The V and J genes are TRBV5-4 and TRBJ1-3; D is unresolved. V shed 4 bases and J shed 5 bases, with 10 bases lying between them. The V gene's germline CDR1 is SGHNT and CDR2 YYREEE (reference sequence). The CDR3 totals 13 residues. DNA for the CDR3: TGTGCCAGCAGCCCGGATGGACGAAACACCATATATTTT. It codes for CASSPDGRNTIYF.

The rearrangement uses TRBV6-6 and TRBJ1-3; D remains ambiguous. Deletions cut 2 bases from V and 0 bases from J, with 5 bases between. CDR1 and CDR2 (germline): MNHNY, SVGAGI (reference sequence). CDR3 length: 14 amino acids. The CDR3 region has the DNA TGTGCCAGCAGTTACGGCGGCTCTGGAAACACCATATATTTT. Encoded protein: CASSYGGSGNTIYF.

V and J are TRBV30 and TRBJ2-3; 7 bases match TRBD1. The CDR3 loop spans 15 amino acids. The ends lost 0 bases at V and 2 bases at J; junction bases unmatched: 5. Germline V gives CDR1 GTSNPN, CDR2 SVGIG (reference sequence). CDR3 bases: TGTGCCTGGAGTGTACCTACAGGGGCCACAGATACGCAGTATTTT. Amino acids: CAWSVPTGATDTQYF. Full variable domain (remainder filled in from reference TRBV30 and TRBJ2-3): SQTIHQWPATLVQPVGSPLSLECTVEGTSNPNLYWYRQAAGRGLQLLFYSVGIGQISSEVPQNLSASRPQDRQFILSSKKLLLSDSGFYLCAWSVPTGATDTQYFGPGTRLTVL.

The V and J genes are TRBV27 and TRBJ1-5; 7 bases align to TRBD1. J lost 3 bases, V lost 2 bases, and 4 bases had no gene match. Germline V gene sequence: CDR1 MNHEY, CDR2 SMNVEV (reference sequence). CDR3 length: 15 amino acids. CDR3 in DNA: TGTGCCAGCAGTTTACCGGGACAGCACAATCAGCCCCAGCATTTT. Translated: CASSLPGQHNQPQHF.

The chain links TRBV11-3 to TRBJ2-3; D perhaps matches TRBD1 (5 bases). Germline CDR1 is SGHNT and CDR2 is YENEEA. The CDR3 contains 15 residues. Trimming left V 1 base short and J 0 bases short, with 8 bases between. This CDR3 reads CASSLGSGSTDTQYF. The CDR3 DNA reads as TGTGCCAGCAGCTTAGGATCAGGGAGCACAGATACGCAGTATTTT.

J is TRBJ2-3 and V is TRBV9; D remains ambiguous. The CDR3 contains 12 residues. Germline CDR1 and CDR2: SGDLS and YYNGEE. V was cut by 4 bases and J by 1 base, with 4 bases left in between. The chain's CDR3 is CASSSRTDTQYF. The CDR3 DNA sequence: TGTGCCAGCAGCTCGCGCACAGATACGCAGTATTTT.

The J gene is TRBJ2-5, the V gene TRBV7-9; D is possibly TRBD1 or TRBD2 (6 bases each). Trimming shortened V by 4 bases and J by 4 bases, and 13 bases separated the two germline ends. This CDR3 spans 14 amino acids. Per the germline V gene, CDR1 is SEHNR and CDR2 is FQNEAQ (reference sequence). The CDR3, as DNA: TGTGCCAGCAGCTCAAGAGGGGGGCCAGAGACCCAGTACTTC. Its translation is CASSSRGGPETQYF.

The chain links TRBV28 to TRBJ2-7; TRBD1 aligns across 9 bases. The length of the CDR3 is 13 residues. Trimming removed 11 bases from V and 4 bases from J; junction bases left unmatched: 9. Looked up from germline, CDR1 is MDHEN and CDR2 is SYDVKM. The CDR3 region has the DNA TGTGCCTGCTGGGACAGGGATCGATACGAGCAGTACTTC. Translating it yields CACWDRDRYEQYF.

CDR3 nucleotides: TGTGCCAGCTCAACCCGACAGGGCAATCAGCCCCAGCATTTT. Amino acid sequence: CASSTRQGNQPQHF. The chain couples TRBV18 to TRBJ1-5; maybe TRBD1 (6 bases). The V gene's germline CDR1 is KGHSH and CDR2 LQKENI. V was cut by 5 bases and J by 2 bases, with 10 bases left in between. The CDR3 extends over 14 amino acids.

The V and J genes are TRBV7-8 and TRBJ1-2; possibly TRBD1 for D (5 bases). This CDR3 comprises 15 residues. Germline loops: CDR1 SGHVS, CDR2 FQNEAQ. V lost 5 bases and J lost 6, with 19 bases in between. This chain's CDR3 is CASSTRQSSRDGYTF. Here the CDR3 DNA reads TGTGCCAGCAGCACGCGACAGTCCAGTAGGGATGGCTACACCTTC.

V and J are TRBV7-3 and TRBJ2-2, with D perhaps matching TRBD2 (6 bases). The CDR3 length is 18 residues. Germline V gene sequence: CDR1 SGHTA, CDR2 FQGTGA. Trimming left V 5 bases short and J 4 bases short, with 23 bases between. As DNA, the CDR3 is TGTGCCAGCAGCCCCGTGGCACCAGGAGGGGTGTTCACCGGGGAGCTGTTTTTT. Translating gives CASSPVAPGGVFTGELFF.

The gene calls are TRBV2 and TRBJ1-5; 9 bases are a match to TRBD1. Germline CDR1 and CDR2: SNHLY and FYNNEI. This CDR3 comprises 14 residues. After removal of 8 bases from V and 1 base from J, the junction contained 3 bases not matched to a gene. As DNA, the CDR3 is TGTGCCAGCTCGGGACAGGGCAGCAATCAGCCCCAGCATTTT. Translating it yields CASSGQGSNQPQHF.

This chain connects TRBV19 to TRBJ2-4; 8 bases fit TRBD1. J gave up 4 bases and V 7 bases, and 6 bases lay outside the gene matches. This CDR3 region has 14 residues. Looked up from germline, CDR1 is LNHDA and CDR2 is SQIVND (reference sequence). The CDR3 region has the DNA TGTGCCAGTATCCCGGACAGGGCAAAAAACATTCAGTACTTC. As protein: CASIPDRAKNIQYF.